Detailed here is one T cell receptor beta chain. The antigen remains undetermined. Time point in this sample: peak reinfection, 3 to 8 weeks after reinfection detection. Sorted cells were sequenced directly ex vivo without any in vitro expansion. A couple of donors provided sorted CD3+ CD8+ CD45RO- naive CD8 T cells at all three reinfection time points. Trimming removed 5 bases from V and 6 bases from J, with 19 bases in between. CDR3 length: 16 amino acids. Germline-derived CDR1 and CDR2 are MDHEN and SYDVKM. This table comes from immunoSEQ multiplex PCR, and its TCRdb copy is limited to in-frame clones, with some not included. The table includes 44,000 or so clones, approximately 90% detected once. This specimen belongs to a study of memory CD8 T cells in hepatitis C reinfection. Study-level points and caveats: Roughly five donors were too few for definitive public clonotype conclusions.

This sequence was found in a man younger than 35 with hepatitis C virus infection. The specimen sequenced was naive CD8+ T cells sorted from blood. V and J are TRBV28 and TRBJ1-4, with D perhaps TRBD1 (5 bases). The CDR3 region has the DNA TGTGCCAGCAGTCCCCCGGGACTTAGGGGAGATGAAAAACTGTTTTTT. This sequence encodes CASSPPGLRGDEKLFF.